These T cell receptor beta chains were read from a single sample in a study of blood T cell repertoires in COVID-19. The protocol was immunoSEQ multiplex PCR, while the TCRdb copy is restricted to in-frame clones and leaves out a portion. The repertoire includes roughly 380,000 clones, more than 75% of them detected once, and 3% sits in the top ten. The sample consisted of PBMCs or T cells enriched from blood (not recorded which). Source of these receptors: a woman aged 25 to 45 who had recovered from COVID-19. CDR3s include the opening cysteine and the closing phenylalanine or tryptophan. The D gene is left open where the match is weak. Part of the rows lack a size; the others show once, few, many or a class for expanded clones.

d_gene: TRBD2
j_gene: TRBJ2-1
v_gene: TRBV5-1
abundance: -
CDR3aa: CASSATTSGANNEQFF
CDR3nt: TGCGCCAGCAGCGCAACAACTAGCGGGGCAAACAATGAGCAGTTCTTC

d_gene: -
j_gene: TRBJ1-3
v_gene: TRBV7-9
abundance: -
CDR3aa: CASSLSGDNTIYF
CDR3nt: TGTGCCAGCAGCTTATCAGGGGACAACACCATATATTTT

d_gene: -
j_gene: TRBJ1-5
v_gene: TRBV19
abundance: -
CDR3aa: CASSTRVGNQPQHF
CDR3nt: TGTGCCAGTAGTACCAGGGTGGGCAACCAGCCCCAGCATTTT

d_gene: TRBD2
j_gene: TRBJ2-1
v_gene: TRBV11-2
abundance: -
CDR3aa: CASSFLAGGDEQFF
CDR3nt: TGTGCCAGCAGCTTTCTAGCGGGAGGGGATGAGCAGTTCTTC

d_gene: TRBD1
j_gene: TRBJ1-1
v_gene: TRBV5-1
abundance: -
CDR3aa: CASSLVIGGDTEAFF
CDR3nt: TGCGCCAGCAGCTTGGTGATAGGGGGCGACACTGAAGCTTTCTTT

d_gene: -
j_gene: TRBJ1-1
v_gene: TRBV20-1
abundance: -
CDR3aa: CSARVQRAFF
CDR3nt: TGCAGTGCTAGAGTACAGAGAGCTTTCTTT

d_gene: -
j_gene: TRBJ1-1
v_gene: TRBV14
abundance: -
CDR3aa: CASSHSEPWGTNTEAFF
CDR3nt: TGTGCCAGCAGCCATTCTGAACCGTGGGGCACCAACACTGAAGCTTTCTTT

d_gene: -
j_gene: TRBJ2-2
v_gene: TRBV7-3
abundance: -
CDR3aa: CASSLKPDRGELAVNTGELFF
CDR3nt: TGTGCCAGCAGCTTAAAGCCGGACAGGGGAGAACTAGCGGTTAACACCGGGGAGCTGTTTTTT

d_gene: TRBD1
j_gene: TRBJ2-7
v_gene: TRBV5-6
abundance: -
CDR3aa: CASSLLTGSYEQYF
CDR3nt: TGTGCCAGCAGCTTGCTGACAGGGTCCTACGAGCAGTACTTC

d_gene: TRBD2
j_gene: TRBJ2-1
v_gene: TRBV4-1
abundance: -
CDR3aa: CASSPGLAGQNEQFF
CDR3nt: TGCGCCAGCAGCCCGGGACTAGCGGGACAGAATGAGCAGTTCTTC

d_gene: TRBD1
j_gene: TRBJ1-6
v_gene: TRBV9
abundance: -
CDR3aa: CASSVGGTGNSPLHF
CDR3nt: TGTGCCAGCAGCGTAGGGGGGACAGGTAATTCACCCCTCCACTTT

d_gene: -
j_gene: TRBJ1-3
v_gene: TRBV29-1
abundance: -
CDR3aa: CSVESDSGNTIYF
CDR3nt: TGCAGCGTTGAATCAGACTCTGGAAACACCATATATTTT

d_gene: TRBD1
j_gene: TRBJ1-6
v_gene: TRBV7-9
abundance: -
CDR3aa: CASSVGQGASYNSPLHF
CDR3nt: TGTGCCAGCAGCGTGGGACAGGGGGCTTCCTATAATTCACCCCTCCACTTT

d_gene: TRBD1
j_gene: TRBJ2-7
v_gene: TRBV5-1
abundance: -
CDR3aa: CASSLVGQGYEQYF
CDR3nt: TGCGCCAGCAGCTTGGTGGGACAGGGTTACGAGCAGTACTTC

d_gene: -
j_gene: TRBJ2-5
v_gene: TRBV3-1/TRBV3-2
abundance: -
CDR3aa: CASSQDHGVGPETQYF
CDR3nt: TGTGCCAGCAGCCAAGATCACGGAGTAGGTCCAGAGACCCAGTACTTC

d_gene: -
j_gene: TRBJ2-1
v_gene: TRBV2
abundance: -
CDR3aa: CASSPDLYNEQFF
CDR3nt: TGTGCCAGCAGTCCGGACTTGTACAATGAGCAGTTCTTC

d_gene: -
j_gene: TRBJ2-1
v_gene: TRBV28
abundance: -
CDR3aa: CASRIGQGGNEQFF
CDR3nt: TGTGCCAGCAGGATAGGACAGGGAGGGAATGAGCAGTTCTTC

d_gene: TRBD1
j_gene: TRBJ2-1
v_gene: TRBV7-6
abundance: -
CDR3aa: CASSPRWTGQNEQFF
CDR3nt: TGTGCCAGCAGCCCGCGCTGGACAGGGCAGAATGAGCAGTTCTTC

d_gene: -
j_gene: TRBJ1-6
v_gene: TRBV10-3
abundance: few
CDR3aa: CAISESSDNSPLHF
CDR3nt: TGTGCCATCAGTGAGTCGTCAGATAATTCACCCCTCCACTTT

d_gene: -
j_gene: TRBJ2-3
v_gene: TRBV5-1
abundance: -
CDR3aa: CASSLVASSTDTQYF
CDR3nt: TGCGCCAGCAGCTTGGTTGCGTCCAGCACAGATACGCAGTATTTT

d_gene: TRBD2
j_gene: TRBJ2-3
v_gene: TRBV19
abundance: -
CDR3aa: CASSISGLLAGVGTDTQYF
CDR3nt: TGTGCCAGTAGTATCTCGGGCTTACTAGCGGGAGTCGGCACAGATACGCAGTATTTT